These T cell receptor beta chains were read from a single sample in a study of early T cells in non-severe SARS-CoV-2 infection. In TCRdb, the 5' RACE reads were re-called with MiXCR into one record per CDR3 protein. The sample contains 80,000 to 100,000 distinct CDR3 sequences, 11% of which appear only once. The sequenced sample was whole blood, obtained at baseline. Every receptor here comes from an adult who was a healthcare worker with PCR-confirmed SARS-CoV-2 infection or an uninfected control (not recorded which). CDR3s include the opening cysteine and the closing phenylalanine or tryptophan. The D gene is left open where the match is weak. Some rows have no size entry. The others give once, few or many, or a class for an expanded clone.

NA	TRBV25-1	NA	TRBJ1-6	CASTVGGYNSPLHF	TGTGCCAGCACTGTCGGGGGCTATAATTCACCCCTCCACTTT
few	TRBV7-9	NA	TRBJ1-3	CASTNSRGSGNTIYF	TGTGCCAGCACAAATTCGAGGGGTTCTGGAAACACCATATATTTT
NA	TRBV7-9	NA	TRBJ1-1	CASSLSRGGEAFF	TGTGCCAGCAGCTTATCTCGGGGGGGTGAAGCTTTCTTT
few	TRBV19	TRBD2	TRBJ2-1	CASKDSAGRVEQFF	TGTGCCAGTAAGGACTCGGCAGGGAGGGTTGAGCAGTTCTTC
many	TRBV27	TRBD2	TRBJ2-1	CASSLSAGGTYNEQFF	TGTGCCAGCAGTTTATCGGCGGGGGGGACGTACAATGAGCAGTTCTTC
many	TRBV30	TRBD1	TRBJ1-4	CAWSRTGTENEKLFF	TGTGCCTGGAGTCGAACCGGGACAGAGAATGAAAAACTGTTTTTT
many	TRBV4-1	NA	TRBJ1-5	CASSPDPEQPQHF	TGCGCCAGCAGCCCCGACCCAGAGCAGCCCCAGCATTTT
many	TRBV10-3	NA	TRBJ2-1	CAISLLARDGYNEQFF	TGTGCCATCAGCCTACTAGCCAGGGATGGGTACAATGAGCAGTTCTTC
NA	TRBV19	NA	TRBJ2-7	CASSPRGGRRYEQYF	TGTGCCAGTAGTCCTCGTGGGGGCCGTAGGTACGAGCAGTACTTC
few	TRBV7-2	NA	TRBJ1-2	CASSRQETNYGYTF	TGTGCCAGCAGCCGACAGGAGACTAACTATGGCTACACCTTC
many	TRBV3-1	TRBD1	TRBJ1-6	CASSQEGTGVSPLHF	TGTGCCAGCAGCCAAGAAGGGACAGGGGTGTCACCCCTCCACTTT
few	TRBV11-3	NA	TRBJ2-7	CASSLTGRHEQYF	TGTGCCAGCAGCTTAACCGGAAGACACGAGCAGTACTTC
NA	TRBV6-1	TRBD1	TRBJ2-3	CASSGWAGGKDTQYF	TGTGCCAGCAGCGGATGGGCAGGGGGCAAAGATACGCAGTATTTT
NA	TRBV7-8	NA	TRBJ2-1	CASRKTRDISYNEQFF	TGTGCCAGCAGGAAAACGAGGGACATCTCCTACAATGAGCAGTTCTTC
NA	TRBV9	NA	TRBJ1-1	CASSPNVGLATEAFF	TGTGCCAGCAGCCCGAATGTGGGGCTGGCCACTGAAGCTTTCTTT
NA	TRBV5-4	TRBD1	TRBJ1-3	CASSTNRGMSGNTIYF	TGTGCCAGCAGCACTAACAGGGGAATGTCTGGAAACACCATATATTTT
NA	TRBV7-9	NA	TRBJ2-1	CASSLIGNEQFF	TGTGCCAGCAGCTTAATCGGTAATGAGCAGTTCTTC
NA	TRBV20-1	NA	TRBJ2-7	CSGAGGTYEQYF	TGCAGTGGAGCTGGGGGCACCTACGAGCAGTACTTC
many	TRBV7-9	NA	TRBJ1-1	CASSLGQANTEAFF	TGTGCCAGCAGCTTAGGACAGGCGAACACTGAAGCTTTCTTT
NA	TRBV11-2	NA	TRBJ2-3	CASSLFDPTGTDTQYF	TGTGCCAGCAGCTTATTTGACCCCACTGGCACAGATACGCAGTATTTT
few	TRBV5-1	TRBD1	TRBJ2-1	CASSLYGQGSEQFF	TGCGCCAGCAGCTTGTACGGACAGGGGTCTGAGCAGTTCTTC